This TCR beta chain was found in a study of Graves' ophthalmopathy and Graves' hyperthyroidism. Background on the study: Samples of peripheral blood were obtained at initial diagnosis, prior to treatment of any kind. Study observations and caveats: A majority of expanded thyroid clonotypes exceeding 0.001 frequency were likewise present in blood.

At least ten counts were recorded for this clonotype. The antigen is undetermined. The term stable hyperthyroidism indicated an absence of ophthalmopathy within 18 months of follow-up. Clinicians made diagnoses from clinical symptoms, serum thyroxine, TRAb, thyroid ultrasound and orbital computed tomography. RNA transcripts provided the template for amplifying TCR beta CDR3 regions. HTBI-primed first-round RT-PCR preceded second-round multiplex PCR. TCRdb re-called the multiplex PCR reads through MiXCR, storing one row per CDR3 protein. The data hold hundreds of thousands of distinct CDR3 sequences, with over 20% observed a single time. The CDR3 sequence is 15 residues long. Trimming left V 1 base short and J 3 bases short, with 12 bases between. Germline values: CDR1 MGHRA, CDR2 YSYEKL.

The chain links TRBV4-1 to TRBJ1-2; D unresolved. The sample comprised peripheral blood. This TCR was sampled from a young woman with stable Graves' hyperthyroidism. Some clones in this sample may be carry-over from other donors' samples. The CDR3 nucleotides are TGCGCCAGCAGCCAAGTGAGGGTCGGGGACTATGGCTACACCTTC. This gives the protein CASSQVRVGDYGYTF.